Below, 3 T cell receptor beta chains from the same sample are listed, as sequenced in a study of T cells in localized non-small cell lung cancer. This table comes from immunoSEQ multiplex PCR, and its TCRdb copy is limited to in-frame clones, with some not included. Of roughly 24,000 clones listed, 86% are singletons. The sample in question was peripheral blood, obtained before any cancer treatment. These TCRs come from a woman aged 40 to 75 with stage I lung adenocarcinoma.

The V and J genes are TRBV29-1 and TRBJ1-1, with a possible D match to TRBD1 (6 bases). Germline V gives CDR1 SQVTM, CDR2 ANQGSEA. Trimming stripped 5 bases from V and 5 bases from J, with 15 bases between. The CDR3 extends over 13 amino acids. CDR3 loop: CSVLPGTWTEAFF. In nucleotides, the CDR3 is TGCAGCGTTTTACCAGGGACATGGACTGAAGCTTTCTTT.

V gene TRBV7-2 combines with J gene TRBJ1-2; TRBD1 matches 7 bases. The CDR3 runs to 14 residues. Trimming cost V 4 bases and J 6 bases; bases outside gene matches: 8. Germline lookup yields CDR1 SGHTA and CDR2 FQGNSA. CDR3 residues: CASSYQTGRDGYTF. The CDR3 DNA reads TGTGCCAGCAGCTACCAGACAGGGAGGGATGGCTACACCTTC.

The genes are TRBV27 and TRBJ1-1; possibly TRBD1 for D (5 bases). The length of the CDR3 is 14 residues. Germline CDR1 MNHEY, CDR2 SMNVEV (reference sequence). Trimming took off 5 bases at V and 1 base at J, with 11 bases between the two ends. DNA of the CDR3: TGTGCCAGCAGTCGAACAGGCCGGAACACTGAAGCTTTCTTT. Translating gives CASSRTGRNTEAFF.